The present TCR beta chain was sequenced within a study of regulatory dendritic cells for organ transplantation. Profiled with immunoSEQ multiplex PCR; TCRdb holds only in-frame clones, not every one. The table lists approximately 29,000 clones, roughly 80% of them singletons. From germline, CDR1 is SEHNR and CDR2 FQNEAQ (reference sequence). V lost 3 bases, J lost 4 bases, and 12 bases lay in between. The CDR3 spans 15 residues. This chain links TRBV7-9 with TRBJ1-4; the D gene is possibly TRBD1 (5 bases). The sequencing sample was made of naive CD4+ T cells from blood. The subset here: CD45RA+ naive T cells. The TCR was taken from a human donor in good health. The CDR3 sequence: CASSFRQGLNEKLFF. CDR3 nucleotides: TGTGCCAGCAGCTTTAGGCAGGGCCTTAATGAAAAACTGTTTTTT. Looking up the rest from reference TRBV7-9 and TRBJ1-4 gives the full variable domain: DTGVSQNPRHKITKRGQNVTFRCDPISEHNRLYWYRQTLGQGPEFLTYFQNEAQLEKSRLLSDRFSAERPKGSFSTLEIQRTEQGDSAMYLCASSFRQGLNEKLFFGSGTQLSVL.